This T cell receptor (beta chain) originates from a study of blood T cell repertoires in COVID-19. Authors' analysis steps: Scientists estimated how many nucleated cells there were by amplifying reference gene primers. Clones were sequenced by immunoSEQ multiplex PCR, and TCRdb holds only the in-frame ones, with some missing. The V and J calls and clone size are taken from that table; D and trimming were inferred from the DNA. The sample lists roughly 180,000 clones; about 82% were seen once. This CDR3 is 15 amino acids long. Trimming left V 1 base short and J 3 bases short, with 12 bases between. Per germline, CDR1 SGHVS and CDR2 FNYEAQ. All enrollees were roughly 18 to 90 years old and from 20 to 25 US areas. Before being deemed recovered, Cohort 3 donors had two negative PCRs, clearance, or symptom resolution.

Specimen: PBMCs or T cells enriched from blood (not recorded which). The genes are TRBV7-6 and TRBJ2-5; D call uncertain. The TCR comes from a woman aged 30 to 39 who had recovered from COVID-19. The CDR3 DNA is TGTGCCAGCAGCTTAGTCGAGGATCCCAAAGAGACCCAGTACTTC. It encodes CASSLVEDPKETQYF. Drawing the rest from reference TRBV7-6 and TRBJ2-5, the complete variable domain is GAGVSQSPRYKVTKRGQDVALRCDPISGHVSLYWYRQALGQGPEFLTYFNYEAQQDKSGLPNDRFSAERPEGSISTLTIQRTEQRDSAMYRCASSLVEDPKETQYFGPGTRLLVL.